Sequencing of this TCR beta chain was carried out in a study of blood T cell repertoires in COVID-19. Generated by immunoSEQ multiplex PCR, the TCRdb table keeps only in-frame clones and is missing some. The sample carries tens of thousands of clones, about 90% recorded once. This CDR3 spans 17 amino acids. CDR1 and CDR2 (germline): SGHNT, YYREEE (reference sequence). With V trimmed by 3 bases and J by 4 bases, 12 bases remained unmatched. The sample consisted of peripheral blood. The chain combines TRBV5-4 with TRBJ2-7; 11 bases fit TRBD2. This receptor was obtained from a woman aged 45-59 years in a cohort sampled during active COVID-19. DNA for the CDR3: TGTGCCAGCAGCTCCAGACGAAAGACTAGCGGGGAATACGAGCAGTACTTC. Amino acid sequence: CASSSRRKTSGEYEQYF.